Presented here are 9 T cell receptor beta chains from one specimen sequenced in a study of blood T cell repertoires in COVID-19. Sequencing was performed with immunoSEQ multiplex PCR; in TCRdb, only in-frame clones are kept and a portion is missing. The sample includes 140,000 to 150,000 clones, roughly 90% of them seen just once. Sample: peripheral blood. These receptors were obtained from a man aged 65 to 85 with acute or convalescent COVID-19.

The chain links TRBV11-2 to TRBJ2-6, with TRBD2 as a possible D gene (5 bases). The CDR3 is 15 residues long. Germline CDR1 reads SGHAT; CDR2 reads FQNNGV. The V end was cut by 7 bases, the J end by 0 bases, with 10 bases between. For the CDR3, the DNA is TGTGCCAGCAACCAAGGAGGCTCTGGGGCCAACGTCCTGACTTTC. It yields the protein CASNQGGSGANVLTF.

The chain combines TRBV18 with TRBJ2-3, with no clear D. CDR1 is KGHSH, CDR2 LQKENI, per germline. The CDR3 extends over 15 amino acids. Trimming stripped 3 bases from V and 0 bases from J, with 10 bases between. CDR3 region: CASSPRISSTDTQYF. CDR3 bases: TGTGCCAGCTCACCGCGGATTTCTAGCACAGATACGCAGTATTTT.

V and J are TRBV4-1 and TRBJ2-2, with unresolved D. With 4 bases removed from V and 9 bases from J, the gap between germline ends came to 9 bases. In germline, CDR1 is MGHRA, CDR2 YSYEKL. The CDR3 contains 12 residues. CDR3 sequence: CASSPPGWELFF. The CDR3 region has the DNA TGCGCCAGCAGCCCCCCCGGGTGGGAGCTGTTTTTT.

The chain couples TRBV4-2 to TRBJ2-7, with 13 nucleotides matching TRBD2. From germline, CDR1 is LGHNA and CDR2 YNFKEQ. CDR3 length: 17 residues. V gave up 3 bases and J gave up 5 bases; unmatched junction bases: 10. The CDR3 bases are TGTGCCAGCAGCCAGCCGGGACTAGCGGGACTTCGGAACGAGCAGTACTTC. Translating it yields CASSQPGLAGLRNEQYF.

CDR3 nucleotide sequence: TGCGCCAACTCCGGGACAGGTAGAGGTGCTTTCTTT. Amino acids: CANSGTGRGAFF. The genes are TRBV10-1 and TRBJ1-1; 8 positions match TRBD1. The CDR3 loop spans 12 amino acids. Germline V gene data show CDR1 as WNHNN and CDR2 as SYGVQD (reference sequence). J lost 11 bases, V lost 10 bases, and 12 bases had no gene match.

The rearrangement links TRBV9 to TRBJ2-1; the D gene is possibly TRBD2 (5 bases). Trimming removed 1 base from V and 1 base from J, with 21 bases in between. Germline CDR1 and CDR2: SGDLS and YYNGEE. The CDR3 extends over 19 amino acids. In nucleotides, the CDR3 is TGTGCCAGCAGCGTATCGCCTGCGGGCGCATTAAATTCCTACAATGAGCAGTTCTTC. This translates into CASSVSPAGALNSYNEQFF.

V gene TRBV13 combines with J gene TRBJ2-1; 10 positions agree with TRBD2. The junction had 25 bases not matched to a gene; V was cut back by 5 bases and J by 0 bases. The CDR3 is made up of 23 amino acids. From germline, CDR1 is PRHDT and CDR2 FYEKMQ (reference sequence). This chain's CDR3 is CASSHFPQGARTSGPSSYNEQFF. In DNA form, the CDR3 reads TGTGCCAGCAGCCATTTCCCCCAGGGGGCCAGGACTAGCGGCCCTAGCTCCTACAATGAGCAGTTCTTC.

This chain links TRBV6-2 or TRBV6-3 with TRBJ2-1, with D possibly TRBD1 on 6 matching bases. Deletions cut 4 bases from V and 6 bases from J, with 16 bases between. The CDR3 is made up of 15 amino acids. CDR1 MNHEY and CDR2 SVGEGT come from the germline V gene. CDR3: CASSSRTEGRNEQFF. The CDR3 bases are TGTGCCAGCAGTTCCCGGACAGAGGGACGCAATGAGCAGTTCTTC.

The chain carries TRBV27 and TRBJ2-5, with 7 bases lining up with TRBD2. The V gene's germline CDR1 is MNHEY and CDR2 SMNVEV (reference sequence). V gave up 3 bases and J gave up 2 bases; unmatched junction bases: 6. CDR3 length: 15 amino acids. CDR3 bases: TGTGCCAGCAGTTTCAACTGGGGGGGGCAAGAGACCCAGTACTTC. Protein: CASSFNWGGQETQYF.